The TCR beta chain under discussion was sequenced for a study of blood T cells in healthy people across ages. A second PCR, run for about 6 to 12 cycles, used a sample-barcoded 5' primer plus a J-beta primer mix. No fewer than 3 million CDR3-containing paired-end reads came from each sample. TCRdb re-called the 5' RACE reads through MiXCR, storing one row per CDR3 protein. The sample comprises 800,000 to 900,000 distinct CDR3 sequences, less than 80% of which are singletons, and around a quarter rests with the top ten. The junction had 5 bases not matched to a gene; V was cut back by 6 bases and J by 7 bases. The CDR3 loop spans 15 amino acids. Those donating, healthy Caucasian individuals from Russia, were aged about 6 to 95. Isolated per sample were at least 7 million PBMCs.

The chain links TRBV12-3 or TRBV12-4 to TRBJ2-3; TRBD2 matches 15 bases. Specimen: blood. The sequence was collected from a young man in good health. For the CDR3, the DNA is TGTGCCAGCAGACTCGGGACTAGCGGGGGGCATACGCAGTATTTT. Its translation is CASRLGTSGGHTQYF.